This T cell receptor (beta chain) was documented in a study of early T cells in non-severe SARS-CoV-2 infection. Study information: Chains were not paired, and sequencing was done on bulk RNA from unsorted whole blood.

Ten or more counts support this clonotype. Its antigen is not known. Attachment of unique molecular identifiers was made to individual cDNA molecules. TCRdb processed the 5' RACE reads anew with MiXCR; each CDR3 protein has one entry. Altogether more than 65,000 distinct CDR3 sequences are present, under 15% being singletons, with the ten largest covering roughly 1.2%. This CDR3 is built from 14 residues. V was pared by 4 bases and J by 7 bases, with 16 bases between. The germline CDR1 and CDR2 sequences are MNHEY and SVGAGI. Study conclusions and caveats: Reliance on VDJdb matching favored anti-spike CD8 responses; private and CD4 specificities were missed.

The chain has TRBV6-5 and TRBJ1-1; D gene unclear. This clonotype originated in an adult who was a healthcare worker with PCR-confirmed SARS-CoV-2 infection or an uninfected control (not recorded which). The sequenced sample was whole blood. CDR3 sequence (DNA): TGTGCCAGCAGTTGGTCCCGCGGGCAAAATGAAGCTTTCTTT. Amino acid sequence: CASSWSRGQNEAFF.